Presented here are 21 T cell receptor beta chains from one specimen sequenced in a study of a mutant IDH1 vaccine in newly diagnosed glioma. These receptors lack a known antigen. Time point in this sample: week 47, end of study. One vaccine dose held 300 ug of mutant IDH1 20-mer peptide and came with topical imiquimod. The protocol was immunoSEQ multiplex PCR, while the TCRdb copy is restricted to in-frame clones and leaves out a portion. The sample contains tens of thousands of clones, less than 70% of which appear only once. Sequences were derived from peripheral blood mononuclear cells (PBMCs), sampled from a glioma patient whose treatment included an IDH1 peptide vaccine. The receptors shown here come from a man aged 40-55 years with glioma. Some clones in this sample may be carry-over from other donors' samples.

This clone has just a few counts. DNA for the CDR3: TGTGCCAGCAGCTTTGGCGGGGGCAAAAGGTACGAGCAGTACTTC. It translates to CASSFGGGKRYEQYF. The chain uses TRBV5-6 and TRBJ2-7; TRBD2 might be the D (7 bases). CDR1 is SGHDT and CDR2 is YYEEEE in the germline V gene. This CDR3 is 15 amino acids long. Trimming removed 2 bases from V and 4 bases from J, with 16 bases in between.

The rearrangement links TRBV5-6 to TRBJ2-2; D uncertain. V dropped 2 bases and J dropped 4 bases, with 15 bases sitting between them. This CDR3 region has 16 residues. In germline, CDR1 is SGHDT, CDR2 YYEEEE. DNA of the CDR3: TGTGCCAGCAGCTTCTATAGGGTGCTTATCACCGGGGAGCTGTTTTTT. The encoded protein is CASSFYRVLITGELFF.

This clone has just a few counts. This sequence joins TRBV5-8 and TRBJ1-1; D unresolved. The V end lost 4 bases, the J end lost 4 bases, and 17 bases lay between the germline ends. Germline CDR1 and CDR2: SGHTS and YDEGEE. The CDR3 covers 15 residues. CDR3 sequence reads: CASSPPVQRSTEAFF. In nucleotides, the CDR3 is TGTGCCAGCAGCCCCCCGGTACAGCGGTCCACTGAAGCTTTCTTT.

For this clone: The sample contains more than one DNA sequence encoding this CDR3. The chain carries TRBV7-9 and TRBJ1-1; D is uncertain. Germline V lookup: CDR1 SEHNR, CDR2 FQNEAQ (reference sequence). The CDR3 contains 12 residues. Trimming took 0 bases from V and 6 from J, leaving 5 bases between them. In DNA, the CDR3 is TGTGCCAGCAGCTTAGCGGTGGCTGAAGCTTTCTTT. Protein product: CASSLAVAEAFF.

CDR3 nucleotides: TGTGCCAGTAGTAGGGCAGACTCTGGAAACACCATATATTTT. Protein: CASSRADSGNTIYF. The chain uses TRBV19 and TRBJ1-3; no reliable D call. The germline V gene encodes CDR1 LNHDA and CDR2 SQIVND (reference sequence). With 4 bases removed from V and 0 bases from J, the gap between germline ends came to 7 bases. There are 14 residues in the CDR3.

This clone has only a few counts. V gene TRBV6-5 combines with J gene TRBJ1-2, with TRBD1 identical over 8 bases. J gave up 8 bases and V 5 bases, and 7 bases lay outside the gene matches. The germline V gene has CDR1 MNHEY and CDR2 SVGAGI. This CDR3 has 13 residues. The CDR3 coding sequence is TGTGCCAGCAGTAATGACAGGGGTCGGGGCTACACCTTC. Protein sequence: CASSNDRGRGYTF.

The V and J genes are TRBV19 and TRBJ1-1; D is perhaps TRBD1 (5 bases). Germline values: CDR1 LNHDA, CDR2 SQIVND (reference sequence). Trimming shortened V by 5 bases and J by 11 bases, and 12 bases separated the two germline ends. The CDR3 totals 11 residues. CDR3 sequence reads: CASSSTGDAFF. The CDR3, as DNA: TGTGCCAGTAGTTCCACGGGGGATGCTTTCTTT.

This sequence joins TRBV4-1 and TRBJ2-7; D might be TRBD1 or TRBD2, each matching 6 bases. CDR3 length equals 13 residues. Trimming took off 3 bases at V and 7 bases at J, with 13 bases between the two ends. Germline CDR1 MGHRA, CDR2 YSYEKL. The DNA for the CDR3 is TGCGCCAGCAGCCATGGTCAGGGGAGGGAGCAGTACTTC. The encoded protein is CASSHGQGREQYF.

The chain links TRBV27 to TRBJ2-5, with TRBD1 as a possible D gene (6 bases). Per the germline V gene, CDR1 is MNHEY and CDR2 is SMNVEV (reference sequence). The V end lost 4 bases, the J end lost 7 bases, and 13 bases lay between the germline ends. CDR3 length equals 13 residues. The CDR3 protein is CASSWTEDATQYF. The CDR3 DNA reads as TGTGCCAGCAGTTGGACAGAAGATGCGACCCAGTACTTC.

The chain links TRBV5-6 to TRBJ1-2, with D unclear. CDR3 length: 14 amino acids. The germline CDR1 and CDR2 sequences are SGHDT and YYEEEE. V gave up 3 bases and J gave up 7 bases, with 16 bases separating them. CDR3 DNA sequence: TGTGCCAGCAGCTACCGGGCCCCCCCACGTGGCTACACCTTC. It encodes CASSYRAPPRGYTF.

The sample holds a few counts of this clone. V and J are TRBV7-6 and TRBJ1-2; 9 bases match TRBD1. This CDR3 region has 16 residues. V trimming: 5 bases; J trimming: 8 bases; junction bases outside the gene matches: 15. The germline V gene has CDR1 SGHVS and CDR2 FNYEAQ. The DNA of the CDR3 is TGTGCCAGCAGCCCCCTAGGTAAAAACAGGGGGCAAGGCTACACCTTC. It specifies CASSPLGKNRGQGYTF.

This clone has a handful of counts. The chain recombines TRBV6-1 with TRBJ1-5; D is ambiguous. This CDR3 is 14 amino acids long. Germline-derived CDR1 and CDR2 are MNHNS and SASEGT. V was cut by 1 base and J by 4 bases, with 8 bases left in between. The CDR3 region is CASSEVSENQPQHF. The CDR3 DNA reads TGTGCCAGCAGTGAAGTATCCGAAAATCAGCCCCAGCATTTT.

This clone was counted once. The chain combines TRBV5-1 with TRBJ2-7, with 10 bases lining up with TRBD1. The junction had 10 bases not matched to a gene; V was cut back by 7 bases and J by 3 bases. CDR1 is SGHRS and CDR2 is YFSETQ in the germline V gene. The CDR3 is 15 residues long. CDR3 DNA sequence: TGCGCCAGCCGATCACTCGGGACAGGGGACTACGAGCAGTACTTC. Amino acid sequence: CASRSLGTGDYEQYF.

CDR3 in amino acids: CASSIGQVGNEKLFF. CDR3 sequence (DNA): TGTGCCAGTAGTATCGGGCAGGTGGGAAATGAAAAACTGTTTTTT. The genes are TRBV19 and TRBJ1-4; no reliable D call. The V and J ends lost 3 bases and 5 bases respectively, with 13 bases between them. The CDR3 covers 15 residues. Germline V gene lookup returns CDR1 LNHDA and CDR2 SQIVND (reference sequence).

The J gene is TRBJ2-2, the V gene TRBV5-1, with D possibly matching TRBD1 (5 bases). The V end lost 5 bases, the J end lost 5 bases, and 10 bases lay between the germline ends. The CDR3 has 13 amino acids. Germline CDR1 SGHRS, CDR2 YFSETQ. CDR3 bases: TGCGCCAGCAGGGGGCGAGAAACCGGGGAGCTGTTTTTT. This encodes CASRGRETGELFF.

The gene calls are TRBV11-2 and TRBJ2-2, with a weak D call TRBD2 (5 bases). V was pared by 3 bases and J by 3 bases, with 5 bases between. Germline V lookup: CDR1 SGHAT, CDR2 FQNNGV. The CDR3 runs to 13 residues. CDR3: CASSLDYTGELFF. The DNA of the CDR3 is TGTGCCAGCAGCTTGGACTACACCGGGGAGCTGTTTTTT.

The chain employs TRBV30 and TRBJ2-3, with 9 bases that match TRBD2. The CDR3 is 14 amino acids. Germline V CDR1 and CDR2: GTSNPN, SVGIG (reference sequence). V was pared by 1 base and J by 3 bases, with 2 bases of the junction left unmatched. CDR3 sequence: CAWSGRGGTDTQYF. The CDR3, as DNA: TGTGCCTGGAGTGGGCGGGGGGGGACAGATACGCAGTATTTT.

The chain combines TRBV6-1 with TRBJ1-6; unclear D gene. CDR1 and CDR2 (germline): MNHNS, SASEGT. Deletions cut 3 bases from V and 5 bases from J, with 5 bases between. The CDR3 is 13 residues long. CDR3 sequence: CASSDHDNSPLHF. The CDR3 nucleotides read TGTGCCAGCAGTGACCACGATAATTCACCCCTCCACTTT.

The chain uses TRBV18 and TRBJ1-3; D gene unclear. The CDR3 consists of 15 residues. V dropped 3 bases and J dropped 2 bases, with 11 bases sitting between them. Germline loops: CDR1 KGHSH, CDR2 LQKENI. In DNA form, the CDR3 reads TGTGCCAGCTCACCCCTCCCGGATGCTGGAAACACCATATATTTT. It is translated as CASSPLPDAGNTIYF. Together with reference TRBV18 and TRBJ1-3, the CDR3 gives the full variable domain: NAGVMQNPRHLVRRRGQEARLRCSPMKGHSHVYWYRQLPEEGLKFMVYLQKENIIDESGMPKERFSAEFPKEGPSILRIQQVVRGDSAAYFCASSPLPDAGNTIYFGEGSWLTVV.

The CDR3, as DNA: TGCAGCGTTGTTCCGCAGGGGGCCCTGGTTGGGGAGCAGTACTTC. Its translation is CSVVPQGALVGEQYF. The V and J genes are TRBV29-1 and TRBJ2-7, with 8 nucleotides matching TRBD1. The CDR3 loop spans 15 amino acids. Germline V CDR1 and CDR2: SQVTM, ANQGSEA. Germline trimming cut 4 bases from V and 7 bases from J; bases unmatched to any gene: 15.

The CDR3 loop is CASSAWGSPLHF. The DNA of the CDR3 is TGTGCCAGCAGCGCCTGGGGGTCACCCCTCCACTTT. The chain joins TRBV7-2 to TRBJ1-6; a weak D match, TRBD1 (5 bases). Germline loops: CDR1 SGHTA, CDR2 FQGNSA. The CDR3 is 12 amino acids. Trimming took off 5 bases at V and 10 bases at J, with 9 bases between the two ends.